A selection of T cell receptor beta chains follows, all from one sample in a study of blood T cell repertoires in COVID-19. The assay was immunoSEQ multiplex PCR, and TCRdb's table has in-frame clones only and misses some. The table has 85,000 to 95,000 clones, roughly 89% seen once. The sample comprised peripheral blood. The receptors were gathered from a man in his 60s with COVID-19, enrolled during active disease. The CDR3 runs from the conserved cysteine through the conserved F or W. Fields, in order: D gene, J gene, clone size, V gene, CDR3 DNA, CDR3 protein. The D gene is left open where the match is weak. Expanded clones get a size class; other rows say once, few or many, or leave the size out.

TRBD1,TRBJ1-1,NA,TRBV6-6,TGTGCCAGCATCTCGGCCCCGGGACAGAGGAACACTGAAGCTTTCTTT,CASISAPGQRNTEAFF
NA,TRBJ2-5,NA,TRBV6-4,TGTGCCAGCAGTGACAGGGAGGAGACCCAGTACTTC,CASSDREETQYF
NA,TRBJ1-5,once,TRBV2,TGTGCCAGCAGGGATGGAGGGGAACAGCCCCAGCATTTT,CASRDGGEQPQHF
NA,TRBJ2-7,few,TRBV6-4,TGTGCCAACTCCCCAGGCGGGCCTAACGAGCAGTACTTC,CANSPGGPNEQYF
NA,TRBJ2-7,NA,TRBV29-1,TGCAGCGTTGAAGAGGACGGGAGCTCCTACGAGCAGTACTTC,CSVEEDGSSYEQYF
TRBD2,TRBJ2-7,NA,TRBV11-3,TGTGCCAGCTCTATCTTTGGGGTAGCGGGAGGCTACGAGCAGTACTTC,CASSIFGVAGGYEQYF
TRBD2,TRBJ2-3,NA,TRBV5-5,TGTGCCAGCAGCTACCCACTGACTAGCAGCACAGATACGCAGTATTTT,CASSYPLTSSTDTQYF
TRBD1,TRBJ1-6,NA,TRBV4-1,TGCGCCAGCAGCCCTGCCGGGACAGGGGATTCACCCCTCCACTTT,CASSPAGTGDSPLHF
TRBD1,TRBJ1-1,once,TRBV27,TGTGCCAGCATCTTGTGGCGGGACAGGGGTACTGAAGCTTTCTTT,CASILWRDRGTEAFF
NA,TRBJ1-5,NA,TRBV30,TGTGCCTGGAGTGTAGGGGATTTCCATAGCAATCAGCCCCAGCATTTT,CAWSVGDFHSNQPQHF
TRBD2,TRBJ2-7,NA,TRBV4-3,TGCGCCAGCAGCCAAGTTCTAGCGGGCCCCAACTACGAGCAGTACTTC,CASSQVLAGPNYEQYF
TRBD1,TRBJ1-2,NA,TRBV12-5,TGTGCTAGTGGTTTGGGACAGGGGGCAGGCGGCTACACCTTC,CASGLGQGAGGYTF
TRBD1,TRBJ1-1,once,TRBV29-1,TGCAGCGATGGACAGGGACGTACTGAAGCTTTCTTT,CSDGQGRTEAFF
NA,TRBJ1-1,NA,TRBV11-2,TGTGCCAGCAGCGAGGTCGCAGGGGCGGGTACTGAAGCTTTCTTT,CASSEVAGAGTEAFF
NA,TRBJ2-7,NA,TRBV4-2,TGTGCCAGCAGCCAAGATTTCCACTCCTACGAGCAGTACTTC,CASSQDFHSYEQYF
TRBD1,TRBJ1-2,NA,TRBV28,TGTGCCAGCACCTCGGGACAGACTACTAATGGCTACACCTTC,CASTSGQTTNGYTF
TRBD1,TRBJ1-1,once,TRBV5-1,TGCGCCAGCAGCGGGGGACAGGCCCCCAACACTGAAGCTTTCTTT,CASSGGQAPNTEAFF
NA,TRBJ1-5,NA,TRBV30,TGTGCCTGGAGCGGACATGGGGATCAGCCCCAGCATTTT,CAWSGHGDQPQHF
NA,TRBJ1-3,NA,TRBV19,TGTGCCAGTAGTATCCCGACAGGTTCCTCTGGAAACACCATATATTTT,CASSIPTGSSGNTIYF
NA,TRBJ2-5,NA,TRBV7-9,TGTGCCAGCAGTGGAGCGCAAGAGACCCAGTACTTC,CASSGAQETQYF
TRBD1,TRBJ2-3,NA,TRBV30,TGTGCCTGGTCCCCCGGACAGGGGGCAAGAGATACGCAGTATTTT,CAWSPGQGARDTQYF
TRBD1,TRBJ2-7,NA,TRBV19,TGTGCCAGTAGTATAGGGGGGACAGGGTCTGAAGAGCAGTACTTC,CASSIGGTGSEEQYF
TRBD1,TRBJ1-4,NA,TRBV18,TGTGCCAGCTCCGAGGGACAGGGGGCGCAAAAACTGTTTTTT,CASSEGQGAQKLFF
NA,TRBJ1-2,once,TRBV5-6,TGTGCCAGCAGCTTGGTGGGCAGTGCCTACACCTTC,CASSLVGSAYTF
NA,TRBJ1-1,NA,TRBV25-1,TGTGCCAGCCGCGGACAGAACACTGAAGCTTTCTTT,CASRGQNTEAFF
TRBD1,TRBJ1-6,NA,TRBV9,TGTGCCAGCAGCCCCACCGGGACAGGGGGGAATTCACCCCTCCACTTT,CASSPTGTGGNSPLHF
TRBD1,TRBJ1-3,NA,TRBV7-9,TGTGCCAGCAGCACAGGGACAGGCCTCGGGGGAGACACCATATATTTT,CASSTGTGLGGDTIYF
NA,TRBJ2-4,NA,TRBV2,TGTGCCAGCAAAGGACTAGCCAAAAACATTCAGTACTTC,CASKGLAKNIQYF
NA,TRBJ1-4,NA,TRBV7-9,TGTGCCAGCAGCTTCGCGGCAGGGTATAATGAAAAACTGTTTTTT,CASSFAAGYNEKLFF
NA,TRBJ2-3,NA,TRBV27,TGTGCCAGCAGCCTAGACCGCGACACAGATACGCAGTATTTT,CASSLDRDTDTQYF
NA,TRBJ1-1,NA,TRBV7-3,TGTGCCAGCAGCCCCGACTATGAGAGAAACACTGAAGCTTTCTTT,CASSPDYERNTEAFF
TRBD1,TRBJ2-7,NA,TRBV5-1,TGCGCCAGCAGCTGGGGACAGGGGGCCTACGAGCAGTACTTC,CASSWGQGAYEQYF